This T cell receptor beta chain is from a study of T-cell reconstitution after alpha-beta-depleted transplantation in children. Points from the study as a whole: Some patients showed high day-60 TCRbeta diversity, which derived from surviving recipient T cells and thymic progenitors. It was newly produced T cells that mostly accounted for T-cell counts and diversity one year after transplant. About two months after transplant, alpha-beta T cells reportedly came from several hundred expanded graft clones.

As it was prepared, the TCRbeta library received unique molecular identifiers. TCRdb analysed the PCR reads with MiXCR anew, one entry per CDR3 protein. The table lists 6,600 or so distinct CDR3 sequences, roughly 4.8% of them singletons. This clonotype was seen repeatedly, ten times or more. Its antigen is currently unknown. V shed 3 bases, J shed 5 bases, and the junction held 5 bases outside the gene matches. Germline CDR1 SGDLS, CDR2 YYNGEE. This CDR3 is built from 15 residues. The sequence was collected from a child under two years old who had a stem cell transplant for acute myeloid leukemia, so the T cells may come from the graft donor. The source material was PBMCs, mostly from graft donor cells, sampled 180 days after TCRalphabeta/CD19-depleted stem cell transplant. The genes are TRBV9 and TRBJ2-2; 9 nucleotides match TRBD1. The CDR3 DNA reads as TGTGCCAGCAGCGGCGGGACAGGGAGGACCGGGGAGCTGTTTTTT. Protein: CASSGGTGRTGELFF.